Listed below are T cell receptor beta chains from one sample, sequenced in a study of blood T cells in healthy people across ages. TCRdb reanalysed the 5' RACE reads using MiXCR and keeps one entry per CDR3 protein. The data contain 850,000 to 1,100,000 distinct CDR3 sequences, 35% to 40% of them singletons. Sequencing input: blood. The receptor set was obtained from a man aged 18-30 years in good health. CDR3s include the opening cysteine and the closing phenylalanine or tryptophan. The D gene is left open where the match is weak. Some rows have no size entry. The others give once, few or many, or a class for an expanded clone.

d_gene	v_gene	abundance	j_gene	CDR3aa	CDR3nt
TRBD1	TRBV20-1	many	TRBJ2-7	CSARSVTGIYEQYF	TGCAGTGCTAGATCGGTGACAGGGATCTACGAGCAGTACTTC
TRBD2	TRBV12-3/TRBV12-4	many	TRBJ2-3	CASSFLASGGSDTQYF	TGTGCCAGCAGTTTTTTGGCTAGCGGGGGATCAGATACGCAGTATTTT
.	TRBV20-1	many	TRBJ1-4	CSARDPGRNEKLFF	TGCAGTGCTAGAGACCCAGGGCGAAATGAAAAACTGTTTTTT
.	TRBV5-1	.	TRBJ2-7	CASSASTSSYEQYF	TGCGCCAGCAGCGCGTCGACGAGCTCCTACGAGCAGTACTTC
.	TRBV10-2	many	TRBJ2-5	CASSVVRGETQYF	TGCGCCAGCAGTGTAGTACGGGGAGAGACCCAGTACTTC
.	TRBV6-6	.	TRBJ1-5	CASSKGDGPNQPQHF	TGTGCCAGCAGTAAAGGGGACGGTCCCAATCAGCCCCAGCATTTT
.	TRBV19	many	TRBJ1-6	CASSISGDSPLHF	TGTGCCAGTAGTATATCCGGCGATTCACCCCTCCACTTT
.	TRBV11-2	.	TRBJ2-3	CASSSNSGGGTNTDTQYF	TGTGCCAGCAGCTCCAACTCGGGCGGGGGCACAAACACAGATACGCAGTATTTT
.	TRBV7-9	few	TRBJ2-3	CASSLPQASQYF	TGTGCCAGCAGCTTACCTCAGGCTTCGCAGTATTTT
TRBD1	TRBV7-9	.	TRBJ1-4	CASSPGQGSTNEKLFF	TGTGCCAGCAGCCCCGGACAGGGCTCAACTAATGAAAAACTGTTTTTT
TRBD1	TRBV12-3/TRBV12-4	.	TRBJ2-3	CASSLGRGTADTQYF	TGTGCCAGCAGTTTAGGCAGGGGGACGGCAGATACGCAGTATTTT
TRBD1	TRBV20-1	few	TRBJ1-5	CSARGVGSGDRSQPQHF	TGCAGTGCCAGGGGGGTAGGAAGTGGCGATAGGAGTCAGCCCCAGCATTTT
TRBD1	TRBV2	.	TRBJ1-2	CASSPSTGAYGYTF	TGTGCCAGCAGTCCGTCGACAGGGGCTTACGGCTACACCTTC
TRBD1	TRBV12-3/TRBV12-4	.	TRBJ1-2	CASSLGRDRDLYGYTF	TGTGCCAGCAGTTTAGGTCGGGACAGGGATCTGTATGGCTACACCTTC
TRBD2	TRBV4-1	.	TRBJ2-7	CASSQASGISYNEQYF	TGCGCCAGCAGCCAGGCTAGCGGTATCTCCTACAATGAGCAGTACTTC
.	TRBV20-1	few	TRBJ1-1	CSASGGGLVADTEAFF	TGCAGTGCTAGTGGTGGGGGGCTCGTGGCAGACACTGAAGCTTTCTTT
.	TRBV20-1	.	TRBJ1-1	CSARDARENTEAFF	TGCAGTGCTAGAGATGCCAGGGAGAACACTGAAGCTTTCTTT
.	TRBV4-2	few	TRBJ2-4	CASSQVVLAKNIQYF	TGTGCCAGCAGCCAAGTAGTCTTAGCCAAAAACATTCAGTACTTC
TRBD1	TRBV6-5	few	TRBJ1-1	CASSYSPQGELTEAFF	TGTGCCAGCAGCTACTCCCCACAGGGGGAACTCACTGAAGCTTTCTTT
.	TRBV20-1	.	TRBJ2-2	CSARVGETNTGELFF	TGCAGTGCTAGGGTCGGGGAGACCAACACCGGGGAGCTGTTTTTT
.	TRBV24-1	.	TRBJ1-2	CATSESAVGYGYTF	TGTGCCACCAGTGAGAGCGCAGTCGGCTATGGCTACACCTTC
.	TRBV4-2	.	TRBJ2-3	CASCPGRGSTDTQYF	TGTGCCAGCTGCCCAGGCCGGGGGTCTACAGATACGCAGTATTTT
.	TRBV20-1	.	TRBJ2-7	CSAGLTYQYHNEQYF	TGCAGTGCTGGCCTGACATACCAGTACCACAATGAGCAGTACTTC
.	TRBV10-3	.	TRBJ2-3	CAISERDRGASSTDTQYF	TGTGCCATCAGTGAACGGGATCGGGGGGCATCTAGCACAGATACGCAGTATTTT
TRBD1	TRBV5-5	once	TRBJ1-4	CASSLRAGGYIPNEKLFF	TGTGCCAGCAGCTTGAGGGCAGGGGGTTACATTCCTAATGAAAAACTGTTTTTT
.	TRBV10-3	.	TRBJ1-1	CTISGEVADTEAFF	TGTACCATCAGTGGAGAGGTCGCGGACACTGAAGCTTTCTTT
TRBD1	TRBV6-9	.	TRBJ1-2	CARRIRDSLYGYTF	TGTGCCAGACGAATCCGGGACAGCCTCTATGGCTACACCTTC
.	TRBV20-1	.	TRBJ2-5	CSATRTIQETQYF	TGCAGTGCTACACGGACAATCCAAGAGACCCAGTACTTC
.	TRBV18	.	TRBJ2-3	CASSPMKESGYF	TGTGCCAGCTCACCCATGAAGGAGAGTGGGTATTTT
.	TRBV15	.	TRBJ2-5	CAASRPHWDQETQYF	TGTGCCGCCAGCAGACCCCATTGGGACCAAGAGACCCAGTACTTC
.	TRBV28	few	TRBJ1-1	CASSPSAGAVGTEAFF	TGTGCCAGCAGTCCCAGCGCGGGGGCGGTTGGCACTGAAGCTTTCTTT
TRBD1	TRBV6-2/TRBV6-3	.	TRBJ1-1	CASSLMTGLGAEAFF	TGTGCCAGCAGTCTAATGACAGGGTTGGGGGCTGAAGCTTTCTTT
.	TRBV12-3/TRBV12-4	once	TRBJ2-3	CASSLGVWGDTQYF	TGTGCCAGCAGTTTAGGCGTGTGGGGGGATACGCAGTATTTT
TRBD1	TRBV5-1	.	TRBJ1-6	CASCDGTGNSPLHF	TGCGCCAGCTGTGACGGGACAGGAAATTCACCCCTCCACTTT
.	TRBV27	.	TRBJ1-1	CASSWAAMNTEAFF	TGTGCCAGCAGTTGGGCAGCAATGAACACTGAAGCTTTCTTT
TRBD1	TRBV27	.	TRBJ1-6	CASSPDRGKSPLHF	TGTGCCAGCAGTCCGGACAGGGGAAAATCACCCCTCCACTTT
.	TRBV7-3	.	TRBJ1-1	CASSSLGSDTEAFF	TGTGCCAGCAGCTCCCTAGGGTCGGACACTGAAGCTTTCTTT
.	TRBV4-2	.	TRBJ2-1	CASSQELRDMEEQFF	TGTGCCAGCAGCCAAGAATTACGGGACATGGAGGAGCAGTTCTTC
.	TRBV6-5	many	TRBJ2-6	CASSYSGTGANVLTF	TGTGCCAGCAGTTACTCGGGGACTGGGGCCAACGTCCTGACTTTC
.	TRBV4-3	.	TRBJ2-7	CASSQDSGRASEQYF	TGCGCCAGCAGCCAAGACTCAGGAAGGGCTAGCGAGCAGTACTTC
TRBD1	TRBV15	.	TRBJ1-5	CATSSLRTGVSNQPQHF	TGTGCCACCAGCAGCCTCCGGACAGGGGTCAGCAATCAGCCCCAGCATTTT
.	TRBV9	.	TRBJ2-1	CASSVAGIQETQFF	TGTGCCAGCAGCGTAGCGGGAATCCAAGAGACCCAGTTCTTC
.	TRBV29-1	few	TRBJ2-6	CSVEDLGPASGANVLTF	TGCAGCGTTGAAGATCTCGGACCGGCCTCTGGGGCCAACGTCCTGACTTTC